Following are 2 T cell receptor beta chains from one sample sequenced in a study of beta chain features in type 1 diabetes. Notes on the study in general: The study found moderately but significantly shorter TCRB CDR3s in all four CD4+ subsets of Type 1 diabetes patients.

Sequencing targeted expressed TCRB transcripts, as all isolated RNA had been reverse transcribed. TCRdb's copy holds only in-frame clones and misses some; the assay was immunoSEQ multiplex PCR. The data hold under 300,000 clones, with approximately 14% observed a single time. Antigens of these TCRs are unknown. Sequenced sample: naive CD4+ T cells from blood. These receptors were collected from a man aged 25-40 years with type 1 diabetes.

The chain couples TRBV15 to TRBJ2-3; a possible D gene is TRBD2 (6 bases). The V gene's germline CDR1 is LNHNV and CDR2 YYDKDF (reference sequence). The V and J ends lost 0 bases and 1 base respectively, with 11 bases between them. The CDR3 covers 16 residues. Here the CDR3 DNA reads TGTGCCACCAGCAGAGACGCCGGGACTGGCACAGATACGCAGTATTTT. This gives the protein CATSRDAGTGTDTQYF.

The V call is TRBV9, the J call TRBJ1-3; D uncertain. Trimming took 4 bases from V and 2 from J, leaving 10 bases between them. Germline lookup yields CDR1 SGDLS and CDR2 YYNGEE. The length of the CDR3 is 14 residues. CDR3 bases: TGTGCCAGCAGCTATGGAGGCGCTGGAAACACCATATATTTT. Translated: CASSYGGAGNTIYF.